One and the same sample provided the 30 T cell receptor beta chains below, sequenced in a study (dated by TCRdb to 2015 to 2016). Libraries came from RT-PCR. Sequenced on an Illumina MiSeq. Through fastp at Q25 and MiXCR, TCRdb rebuilt clones from the public reads, retaining in-frame beta chains. Under each unique CDR3 protein, matching rows form one entry showing the most common genes and DNA. This sample holds approximately 6,500 distinct CDR3 sequences; 80% to 95% were observed only once. The ten largest make up around 8% of the sample. Sequences were obtained from memory CD4+ T cells from blood. Receptor source: a female donor in good health, serving as a healthy control.

With respect to this clonotype: This beta chain came through as a stray read in a library set up for alpha chains, and its size says little. The chain employs TRBV12-3 or TRBV12-4 and TRBJ2-1; 11 positions agree with TRBD2. This CDR3 contains 17 residues. V gave up 6 bases and J gave up 0 bases; unmatched junction bases: 7. The CDR3 here is CASSPTSGASSYNEQFF. CDR3 coding DNA: TGTGCCAGCAGCCCGACTAGCGGGGCGAGCTCCTACAATGAGCAGTTCTTC.

Turning to this clonotype: This beta chain lies outside the target of a library built for alpha chains; its clone size means little. The V gene is TRBV5-1, the J gene TRBJ2-3; D possibly corresponds to TRBD1 (6 bases). CDR1 and CDR2 from the germline V gene are SGHRS and YFSETQ. Deletions cut 4 bases from V and 2 bases from J, with 11 bases between. The CDR3 has 14 amino acids. CDR3 region: CASSAGQLTDTQYF. CDR3 sequence (DNA): TGCGCCAGCAGCGCTGGACAGCTCACAGATACGCAGTATTTT.

As to this clonotype: Since the library was made to target alpha chains, this beta chain is a stray read and its abundance is not meaningful. The CDR3 DNA sequence: TGTGCCAGCAGTGCGACAAATGAGCAGTTCTTC. Its protein is CASSATNEQFF. The chain employs TRBV6-1 and TRBJ2-1; D ambiguous. V was clipped by 4 bases and J by 7 bases, with 5 bases between them. The CDR3 is made up of 11 amino acids. The germline gives CDR1 MNHNS, CDR2 SASEGT.

For this clonotype: The library was designed around alpha chains, so this beta chain is a stray read whose abundance carries little weight. The chain uses TRBV20-1 and TRBJ1-1; TRBD1 aligns across 7 bases. The CDR3 runs to 12 residues. The germline V gene has CDR1 DFQATT and CDR2 SNEGSKA (reference sequence). V gave up 6 bases and J gave up 5 bases; unmatched junction bases: 6. CDR3: CSARTGDTEAFF. The CDR3 region has the DNA TGCAGTGCCAGAACAGGGGATACTGAAGCTTTCTTT.

Turning to this clonotype: The library was prepared for alpha chains; this beta chain is a stray read, so its frequency means little. The chain couples TRBV24-1 to TRBJ2-7; D is undetermined. The CDR3 is 16 residues long. Trimming shortened V by 2 bases and J by 0 bases, and 13 bases separated the two germline ends. Per germline, CDR1 KGHDR and CDR2 SFDVKD. The CDR3 spells CATSDYLGRPSYEQYF. The CDR3 nucleotides read TGTGCCACCAGTGATTACCTTGGACGGCCCTCCTACGAGCAGTACTTC.

Remarks on this clonotype: Little can be read into the size of this beta chain, an off-target read in a library designed for alpha chains. V usage is TRBV29-1 and J usage is TRBJ2-3; 10 bases are shared with TRBD2. J gave up 6 bases and V 7 bases, and 7 bases lay outside the gene matches. CDR1 and CDR2 (germline): SQVTM, ANQGSEA. The CDR3 length is 13 residues. The CDR3, as DNA: TGCAGCGCCGGGCTAGCGGGGGTGGATACGCAGTATTTT. Its translation: CSAGLAGVDTQYF.

In regard to this clonotype: A read error may account for a junction end that differs from germline. This beta chain slipped into a library made for alpha chains as a stray read, so its size is not meaningful. The rearrangement uses TRBV7-7 and TRBJ2-2; 10 bases fit TRBD2. This CDR3 is built from 15 residues. The germline CDR1 and CDR2 sequences are SSHAT and FNYEAQ (reference sequence). CDR3 protein: CASSTGLATSGELFF. In DNA, the CDR3 is TGTGCTAGCAGCACGGGACTAGCGACTTCAGGGGAGCTGTTTTTT. The whole variable domain, remainder taken from reference TRBV7-7 and TRBJ2-2, is GAGVSQSPRYKVTKRGQDVTLRCDPISSHATLYWYQQALGQGPEFLTYFNYEAQPDKSGLPSDRFSAERPEGSISTLTIQRTEQRDSAMYRCASSTGLATSGELFFGEGSRLTVL.

For this clonotype: This beta chain turned up in a library designed for alpha chains; as an off-target read, its abundance says little. V is TRBV6-5 and J is TRBJ1-1; D uncertain. Trimming pared 2 bases from V and 1 base from J, leaving 14 bases between. In germline, CDR1 is MNHEY, CDR2 SVGAGI. There are 16 residues in the CDR3. In DNA, the CDR3 is TGTGCCAGCAGTTACCCCATGTTAGAACCGAACACTGAAGCTTTCTTT. Protein sequence: CASSYPMLEPNTEAFF.

On this clonotype itself: Because this beta chain is a stray read in a library intended to capture alpha chains, its abundance should not be given much weight. The chain has TRBV7-2 and TRBJ1-1; D is ambiguous. The CDR3 totals 14 residues. V was pared by 2 bases and J by 5 bases, with 12 bases between. From germline, CDR1 is SGHTA and CDR2 FQGNSA. This CDR3 reads CASSLKGVRTEAFF. CDR3 nucleotides: TGTGCCAGCAGCTTAAAAGGTGTTCGGACTGAAGCTTTCTTT.

Comments on this clonotype: This beta chain slipped into a library made for alpha chains as a stray read, so its size is not meaningful. J is TRBJ2-2 and V is TRBV12-3 or TRBV12-4; D is ambiguous. Deletions cut 1 base from V and 1 base from J, with 4 bases between. This CDR3 is 14 amino acids long. The CDR3 reads CASSLDGNTGELFF. CDR3 coding DNA: TGTGCCAGCAGTTTAGACGGGAACACCGGGGAGCTGTTTTTT.

For this clonotype: A library made for alpha chains picked up this beta chain off target, so its size means little. The rearrangement uses TRBV20-1 and TRBJ2-1, with D perhaps matching TRBD1 (5 bases). Germline values: CDR1 DFQATT, CDR2 SNEGSKA (reference sequence). CDR3 length: 14 residues. V lost 6 bases, J lost 0 bases, and 12 bases lay in between. The DNA for the CDR3 is TGCAGTGCGCATGGACAAGCCTCCTACAATGAGCAGTTCTTC. This translates into CSAHGQASYNEQFF.

For this clonotype: This beta chain was picked up by a library intended for alpha chains and is off target, so its count carries little meaning. This chain links TRBV5-1 with TRBJ2-2; D is possibly TRBD2 (5 bases). Germline V gene sequence: CDR1 SGHRS, CDR2 YFSETQ. The CDR3 covers 14 residues. Deletions cut 2 bases from V and 6 bases from J, with 11 bases between. CDR3 sequence (DNA): TGCGCCAGCAGCTTTCGAGCGGAGGCCGGGGAGCTGTTTTTT. Translation gives CASSFRAEAGELFF.

As for this clonotype: This beta chain appears as a stray read in a library generated for alpha chains; its size is not informative. The CDR3 DNA reads as TGTGCCAGCAGCCCCAGGGACACAGAGACCCAGTACTTC. This gives the protein CASSPRDTETQYF. This chain joins TRBV7-9 and TRBJ2-5, with D tentatively TRBD1 (6 bases). V lost 5 bases to trimming and J lost 4 bases, with 11 bases between them. The CDR3 runs 13 residues. Germline loops: CDR1 SEHNR, CDR2 FQNEAQ (reference sequence).

In its sample, this clonotype was seen once. In a library made to pick up alpha chains, this beta chain is a stray read with a size that means little. The genes are TRBV29-1 and TRBJ1-1; D is unresolved. V lost 2 bases to trimming and J lost 0 bases, with 7 bases between them. The CDR3 is made up of 13 amino acids. Germline V gives CDR1 SQVTM, CDR2 ANQGSEA. The DNA of the CDR3 is TGCAGCGTTGAATACGGAGTGAACACTGAAGCTTTCTTT. Amino acids: CSVEYGVNTEAFF.

For this clonotype: This beta chain represents an off-target read in a library built for alpha chains; its size is of limited meaning. This chain connects TRBV11-2 to TRBJ1-3; 9 bases align to TRBD1. After removal of 5 bases from V and 5 bases from J, the junction contained 10 bases not matched to a gene. The CDR3 consists of 16 residues. Germline-derived CDR1 and CDR2 are SGHAT and FQNNGV. Written as DNA, the CDR3 is TGTGCCAGCAGCCTACAAGTTGGGACAGGGAGAAACACCATATATTTT. Its translation is CASSLQVGTGRNTIYF.

In regard to this clonotype: This beta chain represents an off-target read in a library built for alpha chains; its size is of limited meaning. CDR3 amino acids: CASSLLQDFTDTQYF. The DNA of the CDR3 is TGTGCCAGCAGTTTATTACAGGACTTCACAGATACGCAGTATTTT. J is TRBJ2-3 and V is TRBV27, with D perhaps given as TRBD1 or TRBD2 (5 bases each). Per the germline V gene, CDR1 is MNHEY and CDR2 is SMNVEV (reference sequence). The CDR3 is 15 residues long. Trimming stripped 1 base from V and 2 bases from J, with 10 bases between.

On this clonotype itself: With the library built for alpha chains, this beta chain is off target and its frequency is not meaningful. The chain has TRBV7-9 and TRBJ2-3, with a tentative D call TRBD1 (5 bases). In germline, CDR1 is SEHNR, CDR2 FQNEAQ (reference sequence). Trimming cost V 5 bases and J 0 bases, with 12 bases left between them. This CDR3 has 15 amino acids. Here the CDR3 reads CASSPGQSSTDTQYF. As DNA, the CDR3 is TGTGCCAGCAGCCCAGGGCAGTCTAGCACAGATACGCAGTATTTT.

Concerning this clonotype: For a library built for alpha chains, this beta chain is a stray read; little rests on its size. This rearrangement joins TRBV18 to TRBJ2-7, with 7 bases identical to TRBD1. Germline V lookup: CDR1 KGHSH, CDR2 LQKENI. The CDR3 is 13 residues long. V trimming: 2 bases; J trimming: 3 bases; junction bases outside the gene matches: 1. The CDR3 region is CASSPSGGYEQYF. The CDR3 nucleotides read TGTGCCAGCTCACCATCAGGGGGCTACGAGCAGTACTTC.

With respect to this clonotype: The library was prepared for alpha chains; this beta chain is a stray read, so its frequency means little. The rearrangement joins TRBV12-3 or TRBV12-4 to TRBJ1-1; 7 nucleotides line up with TRBD1. Unmatched junction bases numbered 7, after V lost 7 bases and J lost 5 bases. CDR3 size: 13 residues. The CDR3, as DNA: TGTGCCAGCAAGCCGACAGGGCAAACTGAAGCTTTCTTT. Its translation: CASKPTGQTEAFF.

With respect to this clonotype: Little can be read into the size of this beta chain, an off-target read in a library designed for alpha chains. The chain recombines TRBV5-1 with TRBJ1-1; D gene uncertain. V gave up 4 bases and J gave up 1 base, with 5 bases separating them. The CDR3 length is 12 residues. CDR1 is SGHRS, CDR2 YFSETQ, per germline. The CDR3 is CASSRQNTEAFF. The CDR3 nucleotides are TGCGCCAGCAGCCGACAGAACACTGAAGCTTTCTTT.

Worth noting for this clonotype: The library was prepared for alpha chains; this beta chain is a stray read, so its frequency means little. The chain couples TRBV20-1 to TRBJ2-3; no reliable D call. CDR1 and CDR2 from the germline V gene are DFQATT and SNEGSKA (reference sequence). V shed 8 bases and J shed 1 base, with 10 bases lying between them. The CDR3 runs to 12 residues. The CDR3 bases are TGCAGTCCCAATGGTGGCACAGATACGCAGTATTTT. It is translated as CSPNGGTDTQYF.

To note about this clonotype: Since the library was made to target alpha chains, this beta chain is a stray read and its abundance is not meaningful. V and J are TRBV10-3 and TRBJ2-2, with a possible D match to TRBD2 (5 bases). The CDR3 covers 14 residues. V lost 7 bases and J lost 7, with 16 bases in between. From germline, CDR1 is ENHRY and CDR2 SYGVKD. In DNA, the CDR3 is TGTGCCATCAAGGGAGCGACGGCGGGCGGGGAGCTGTTTTTT. This codes for CAIKGATAGGELFF.

Notes on this clonotype: This beta chain turned up in a library designed for alpha chains; as an off-target read, its abundance says little. This rearrangement joins TRBV6-1 to TRBJ2-2, with D possibly being TRBD1 (5 bases). The V and J ends lost 7 bases and 1 base respectively, with 10 bases between them. CDR1 and CDR2 from the germline V gene are MNHNS and SASEGT. This CDR3 has 14 residues. CDR3 DNA sequence: TGTGCCAGCACCATAACAGGGAACACCGGGGAGCTGTTTTTT. It is translated as CASTITGNTGELFF.

This clonotype has only one observation. Because this beta chain is a stray read in a library intended to capture alpha chains, its abundance should not be given much weight. This chain uses TRBV7-9 with TRBJ2-7, with unresolved D. V was clipped by 0 bases and J by 0 bases, with 3 bases between them. The CDR3 runs to 13 residues. CDR1 is SEHNR and CDR2 is FQNEAQ in the germline V gene (reference sequence). The chain's CDR3 is CASSLANSYEQYF. As DNA, the CDR3 is TGTGCCAGCAGCTTAGCCAACTCCTACGAGCAGTACTTC.

Turning to this clonotype: With the library built for alpha chains, this beta chain is off target and its frequency is not meaningful. The chain couples TRBV6-2 or TRBV6-3 to TRBJ1-2; possible D gene TRBD1, 5 bases. The CDR3 is 15 residues long. Looked up from germline, CDR1 is MNHEY and CDR2 is SVGEGT. V was clipped by 2 bases and J by 8 bases, with 18 bases between them. The DNA for the CDR3 is TGTGCCAGCAGTTACCGGGGACCTACCTTGGGCGGCTACACCTTC. This gives the protein CASSYRGPTLGGYTF.

As regards this clonotype: With the library built for alpha chains, this beta chain is off target and its frequency is not meaningful. The gene calls are TRBV5-1 and TRBJ1-5, with D perhaps TRBD1 (5 bases). Trimming took 1 base from V and 5 from J, leaving 10 bases between them. Germline V gene sequence: CDR1 SGHRS, CDR2 YFSETQ. The CDR3 totals 14 residues. CDR3 coding DNA: TGCGCCAGCAGCTTGCAGGGAGGCGATCAGCCCCAGCATTTT. Its protein product is CASSLQGGDQPQHF.

Concerning this clonotype: The junction shows a germline mismatch at one end, possibly a read error. The size of this beta chain means little, since it is a stray read in a library made for alpha chains. V is TRBV4-1 and J is TRBJ2-3; no clear D gene. The CDR3 loop spans 13 amino acids. Germline V gene lookup returns CDR1 MGHRA and CDR2 YSYEKL. The DNA of the CDR3 is TGTGCCAGCTCACCCACAGGCACAGATACGCAGTATTTT. As protein: CASSPTGTDTQYF.

As regards this clonotype: This beta chain is a stray sequence in a library constructed for alpha chains; its clone size is not meaningful. The V gene is TRBV20-1, the J gene TRBJ2-2; TRBD1 is a possible D gene (5 bases). The CDR3 totals 15 residues. With 6 bases removed from V and 0 bases from J, the gap between germline ends came to 14 bases. Germline V gives CDR1 DFQATT, CDR2 SNEGSKA (reference sequence). CDR3 protein: CSAVQTVSNTGELFF. CDR3 DNA: TGCAGTGCCGTTCAGACAGTTTCGAACACCGGGGAGCTGTTTTTT.

The sample holds one count of this clonotype. Within a library made for alpha chains, this beta chain is off target, and its count is uninformative. CDR3 amino acids: CASSFSQTGELFF. Written as DNA, the CDR3 is TGTGCCAGCAGCTTTAGCCAGACCGGGGAGCTGTTTTTT. V and J are TRBV7-9 and TRBJ2-2; D gene ambiguous. The V end lost 3 bases, the J end lost 5 bases, and 7 bases lay between the germline ends. CDR1 is SEHNR and CDR2 is FQNEAQ in the germline V gene (reference sequence). The CDR3 has 13 residues.

This clonotype was recorded once. Since the library was made to target alpha chains, this beta chain is a stray read and its abundance is not meaningful. The chain uses TRBV20-1 and TRBJ2-7, with 13 bases aligning to TRBD2. Trimming removed 6 bases from V and 7 bases from J; junction bases left unmatched: 6. The germline gives CDR1 DFQATT, CDR2 SNEGSKA (reference sequence). This CDR3 contains 13 residues. CDR3 bases: TGCAGTGCCGAGACTAGCGGGAGGTGGGAGCAGTACTTC. This gives the protein CSAETSGRWEQYF.